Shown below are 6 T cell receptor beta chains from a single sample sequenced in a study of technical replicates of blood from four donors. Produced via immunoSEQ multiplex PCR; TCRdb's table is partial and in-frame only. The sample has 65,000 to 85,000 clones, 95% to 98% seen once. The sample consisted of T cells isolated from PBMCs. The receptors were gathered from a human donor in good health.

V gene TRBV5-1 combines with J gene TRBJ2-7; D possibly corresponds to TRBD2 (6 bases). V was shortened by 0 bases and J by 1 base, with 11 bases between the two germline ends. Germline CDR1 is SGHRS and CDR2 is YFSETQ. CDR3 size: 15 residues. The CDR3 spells CASSLGLAPSYEQYF. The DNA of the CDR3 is TGCGCCAGCAGCTTGGGGCTAGCGCCTTCCTACGAGCAGTACTTC.

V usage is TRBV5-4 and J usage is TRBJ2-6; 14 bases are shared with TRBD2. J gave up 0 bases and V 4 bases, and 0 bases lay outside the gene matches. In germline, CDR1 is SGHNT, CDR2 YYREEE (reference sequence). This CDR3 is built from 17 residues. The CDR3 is CASSGTSGGSGANVLTF. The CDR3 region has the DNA TGTGCCAGCAGCGGGACTAGCGGGGGCTCTGGGGCCAACGTCCTGACTTTC. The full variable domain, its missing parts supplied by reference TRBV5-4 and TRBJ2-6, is ETGVTQSPTHLIKTRGQQVTLRCSSQSGHNTVSWYQQALGQGPQFIFQYYREEENGRGNFPPRFSGLQFPNYSSELNVNALELDDSALYLCASSGTSGGSGANVLTFGAGSRLTVL.

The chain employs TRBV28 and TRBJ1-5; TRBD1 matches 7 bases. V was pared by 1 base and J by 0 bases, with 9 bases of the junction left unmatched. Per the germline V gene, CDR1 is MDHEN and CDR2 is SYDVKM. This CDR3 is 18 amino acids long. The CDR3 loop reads CASSLFRGQSYSNQPQHF. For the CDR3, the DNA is TGTGCCAGCAGTTTATTTCGGGGACAGAGTTATAGCAATCAGCCCCAGCATTTT.

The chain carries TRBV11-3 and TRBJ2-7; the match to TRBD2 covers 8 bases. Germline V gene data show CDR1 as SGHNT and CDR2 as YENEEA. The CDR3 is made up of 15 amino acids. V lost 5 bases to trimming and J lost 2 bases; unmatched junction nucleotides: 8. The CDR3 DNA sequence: TGTGCCAGCAGCGTCGGGGGAGCGGGGGCCTACGAGCAGTACTTC. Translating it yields CASSVGGAGAYEQYF.

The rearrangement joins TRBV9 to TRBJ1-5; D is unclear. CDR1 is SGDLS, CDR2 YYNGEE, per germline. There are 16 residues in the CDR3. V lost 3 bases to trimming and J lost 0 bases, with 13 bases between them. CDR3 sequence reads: CASSGGGPNSNQPQHF. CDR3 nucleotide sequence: TGTGCCAGCAGCGGCGGAGGGCCAAATAGCAATCAGCCCCAGCATTTT.

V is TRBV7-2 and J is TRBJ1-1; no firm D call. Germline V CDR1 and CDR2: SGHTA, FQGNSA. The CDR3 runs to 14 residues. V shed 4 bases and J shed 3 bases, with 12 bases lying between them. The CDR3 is CASSWYSGDTEAFF. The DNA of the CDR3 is TGTGCCAGCAGCTGGTACTCGGGTGACACTGAAGCTTTCTTT.